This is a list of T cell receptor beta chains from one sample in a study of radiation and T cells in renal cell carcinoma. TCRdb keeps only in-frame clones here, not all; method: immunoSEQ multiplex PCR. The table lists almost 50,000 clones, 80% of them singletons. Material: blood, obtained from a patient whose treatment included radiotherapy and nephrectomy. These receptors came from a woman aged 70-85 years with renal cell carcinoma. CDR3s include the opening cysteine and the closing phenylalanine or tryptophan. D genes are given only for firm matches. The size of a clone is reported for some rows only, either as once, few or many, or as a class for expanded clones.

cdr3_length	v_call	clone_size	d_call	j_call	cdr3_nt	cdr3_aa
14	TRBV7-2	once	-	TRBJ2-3	TGTGCCAGCAGCTTCGCGACTACCACAGATACGCAGTATTTT	CASSFATTTDTQYF
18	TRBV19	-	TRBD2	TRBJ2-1	TGTGCCAGTAGTATCAGAACTAGCGGGTTTAGCTCCTACAATGAGCAGTTCTTC	CASSIRTSGFSSYNEQFF
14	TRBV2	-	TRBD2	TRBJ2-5	TGTGCCAGCAGAGTACTAGCGGGGGGGGAGACCCAGTACTTC	CASRVLAGGETQYF
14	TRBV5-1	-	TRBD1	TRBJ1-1	TGCGCCAGCACCCAGACAGGGAGGAACACTGAAGCTTTCTTT	CASTQTGRNTEAFF
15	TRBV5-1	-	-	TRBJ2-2	TGCGCCAGCAGCCGGGACCACCTGAACACCGGGGAGCTGTTTTTT	CASSRDHLNTGELFF
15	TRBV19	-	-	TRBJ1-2	TGTGCCAGTAGTATATCTCAGGGTCGAAAGGATGGCTACACCTTC	CASSISQGRKDGYTF
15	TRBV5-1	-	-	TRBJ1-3	TGCGCCAGCACCCCGGACGGGTTCTCTGGAAACACCATATATTTT	CASTPDGFSGNTIYF
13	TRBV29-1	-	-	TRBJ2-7	TGCAGCACCGACAGACTCTATCCCTACGAGCAGTACTTC	CSTDRLYPYEQYF
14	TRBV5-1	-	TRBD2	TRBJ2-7	TGCGCCAGCAGCTTTGCTAGCGGGGCCGACGAGCAGTACTTC	CASSFASGADEQYF
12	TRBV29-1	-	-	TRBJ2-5	TGCAGCTCCCGATTGGTGGGAGAGACCCAGTACTTC	CSSRLVGETQYF
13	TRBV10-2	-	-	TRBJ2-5	TGCGCCAGCAGTGAATCTAATAGAGAGACCCAGTACTTC	CASSESNRETQYF
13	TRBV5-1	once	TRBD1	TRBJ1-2	TGCGCCAGCAGCTTGGAGGGACAGGGTGCCTACACCTTC	CASSLEGQGAYTF
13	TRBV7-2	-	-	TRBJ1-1	TGTGCCAGCAGCTTAGGGCAGAACACTGAAGCTTTCTTT	CASSLGQNTEAFF
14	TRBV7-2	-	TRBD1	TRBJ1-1	TGTGCCAGCAGCCCACAGGGGATGAACACTGAAGCTTTCTTT	CASSPQGMNTEAFF
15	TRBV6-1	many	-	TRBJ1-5	TGTGCCAGCAGGGTCTCCGGGGATAGCAATCAGCCCCAGCATTTT	CASRVSGDSNQPQHF
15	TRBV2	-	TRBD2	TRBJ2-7	TGTGCCAGCAATCCAGAACTAGCGGGTCGCTACGAGCAGTACTTC	CASNPELAGRYEQYF
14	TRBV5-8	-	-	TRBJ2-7	TGTGCCAGCAGCTCAGGTAGGGTGTTGTACGAGCAGTACTTC	CASSSGRVLYEQYF
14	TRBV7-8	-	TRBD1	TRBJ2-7	TGTGCCAGCAGCCCGCTGACAGGGGTGGACGAGCAGTACTTC	CASSPLTGVDEQYF
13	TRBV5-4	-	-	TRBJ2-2	TGTGCCAGCAGCTTCTTCGGGGCCGGGGAGCTGTTTTTT	CASSFFGAGELFF
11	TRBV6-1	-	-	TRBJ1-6	TGTGCCAGCAGTGAAAATTCACCCCTCCACTTT	CASSENSPLHF
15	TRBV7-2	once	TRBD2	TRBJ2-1	TGTGCCAGCAGCACCCCTAGCGGGGGGTCCAATGAGCAGTTCTTC	CASSTPSGGSNEQFF
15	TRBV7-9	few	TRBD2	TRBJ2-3	TGTGCCAGCAGCCCTAGCGGGGGAGCCACAGATACGCAGTATTTT	CASSPSGGATDTQYF
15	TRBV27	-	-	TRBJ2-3	TGTGCCAGCAGTTCGGATTTGACTGGAACAGATACGCAGTATTTT	CASSSDLTGTDTQYF
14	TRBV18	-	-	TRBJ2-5	TGTGCCAGCTCACCAATTTCTGGAGAAGAGACCCAGTACTTC	CASSPISGEETQYF
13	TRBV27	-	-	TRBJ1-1	TGTGCCAGCGGGACCAATTACAACACTGAAGCTTTCTTT	CASGTNYNTEAFF
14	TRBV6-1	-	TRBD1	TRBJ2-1	TGTGCCAGCGGACAGGGCCCCACGGTCGATGAGCAGTTCTTC	CASGQGPTVDEQFF
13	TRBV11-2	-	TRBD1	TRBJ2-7	TGTGCCAGCAGCTTGAGACAGGGGTACGAGCAGTACTTC	CASSLRQGYEQYF
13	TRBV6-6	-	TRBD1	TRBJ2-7	TGTGCCAGCGTACCTACAGGGGGCTACGAGCAGTACTTC	CASVPTGGYEQYF
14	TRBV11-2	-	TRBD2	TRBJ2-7	TGTGCCAGCAGCATTAGCGGGAGCGGCAACGAGCAGTACTTC	CASSISGSGNEQYF
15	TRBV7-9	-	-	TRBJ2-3	TGTGCCAGCCTGATTGGGGGGGCCGACACAGATACGCAGTATTTT	CASLIGGADTDTQYF
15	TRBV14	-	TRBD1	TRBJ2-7	TGTGCCAGCAGCAGAGGGACAGGGAACTCCTACGAGCAGTACTTC	CASSRGTGNSYEQYF
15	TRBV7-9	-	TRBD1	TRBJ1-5	TGTGCCAGCAGCTGGGGGACAGGAGGCAATCAGCCCCAGCATTTT	CASSWGTGGNQPQHF
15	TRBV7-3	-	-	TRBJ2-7	TGTGCCAGCAGCTTATCCGGGGGCCGGTCCTACGAGCAGTACTTC	CASSLSGGRSYEQYF
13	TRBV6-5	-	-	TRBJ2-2	TGTGCCAGCGCAGTCCCTGGGACCGGGGAGCTGTTTTTT	CASAVPGTGELFF